One and the same sample provided the 4 T cell receptor beta chains below, sequenced in a study of beta chain features in type 1 diabetes. Expressed TCRB transcripts got sequenced, as all isolated RNA was reverse transcribed. The table came from immunoSEQ multiplex PCR; TCRdb's copy has only in-frame clones and leaves some out. This table holds hundreds of thousands of clones, about 63% found once. Specimen: naive CD4+ T cells from blood. The receptors derive from a man younger than 40 in good health.

The chain employs TRBV7-9 and TRBJ2-5; tentatively, D is TRBD2 (5 bases). The germline gives CDR1 SEHNR, CDR2 FQNEAQ (reference sequence). Deletions cut 3 bases from V and 2 bases from J, with 13 bases between. The CDR3 is made up of 15 amino acids. CDR3 sequence (DNA): TGTGCCAGCAGCTTCCGGCTGGGAGCACAAGAGACCCAGTACTTC. The encoded protein is CASSFRLGAQETQYF.

The rearrangement links TRBV20-1 to TRBJ2-7; no clear D gene. Germline V lookup: CDR1 DFQATT, CDR2 SNEGSKA (reference sequence). Trimming shortened V by 6 bases and J by 3 bases, and 3 bases separated the two germline ends. This CDR3 has 9 residues. This CDR3 is CSADYEQYF. The CDR3 DNA follows: TGCAGTGCGGACTACGAGCAGTACTTC.

This clone was recorded once. The V and J genes are TRBV7-9 and TRBJ2-1, with TRBD2 matching 7 bases. J lost 2 bases, V lost 1 base, and 5 bases had no gene match. CDR1 SEHNR and CDR2 FQNEAQ come from the germline V gene (reference sequence). This CDR3 spans 16 amino acids. CDR3 protein: CASSLVGGRAYNEQFF. The CDR3 DNA sequence: TGTGCCAGCAGCTTAGTAGGCGGGAGAGCCTACAATGAGCAGTTCTTC.

The genes are TRBV30 and TRBJ2-1, with D perhaps matching TRBD1 (5 bases). The CDR3 loop spans 15 amino acids. V was pared by 2 bases and J by 0 bases, with 11 bases between. Germline-derived CDR1 and CDR2 are GTSNPN and SVGIG (reference sequence). In nucleotides, the CDR3 is TGTGCCTGGAGTTCGGACAAGAGCTCCTACAATGAGCAGTTCTTC. Translating gives CAWSSDKSSYNEQFF.